This TCR beta chain was sequenced during a study of cytomegalovirus exposure and HLA in healthy donors. The study's findings and limits: The authors confirmed in vitro that a few CMV-associated chains were specific for CMV antigens.

Points on this clone: What it binds is not known.

Germline V gene lookup returns CDR1 SGHRS and CDR2 YFSETQ. Trimming at V came to 0 bases and at J to 4 bases, leaving 6 bases not matched to a gene. The CDR3 contains 17 residues. In the PCR, 60 Vbeta and 13 Jbeta primers were used. Profiled with immunoSEQ multiplex PCR; TCRdb holds only in-frame clones, not every one. This table has about 160,000 clones, around 80% appearing once. The TCR comes from a male donor in good health and CMV-seronegative. This rearrangement joins TRBV5-1 to TRBJ2-3; TRBD2 matches at 12 bases. Sample: PBMCs. The CDR3 nucleotides read TGCGCCAGCAGCTTGGGCCTAGCGGGGGGGCCGTCAGATACGCAGTATTTT. Its translation: CASSLGLAGGPSDTQYF.